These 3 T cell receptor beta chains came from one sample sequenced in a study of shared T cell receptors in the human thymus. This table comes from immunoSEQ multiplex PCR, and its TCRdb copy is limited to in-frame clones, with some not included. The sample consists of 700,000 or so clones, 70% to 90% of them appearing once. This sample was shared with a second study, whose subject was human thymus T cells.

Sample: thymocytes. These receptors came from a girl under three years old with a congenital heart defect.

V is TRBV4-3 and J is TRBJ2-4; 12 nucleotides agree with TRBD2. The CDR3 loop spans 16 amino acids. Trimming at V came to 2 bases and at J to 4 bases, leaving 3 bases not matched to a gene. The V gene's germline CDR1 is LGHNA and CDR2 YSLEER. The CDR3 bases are TGCGCCAGCAGCCAATGGCTAGCGGGGGGGAAAAACATTCAGTACTTC. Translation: CASSQWLAGGKNIQYF.

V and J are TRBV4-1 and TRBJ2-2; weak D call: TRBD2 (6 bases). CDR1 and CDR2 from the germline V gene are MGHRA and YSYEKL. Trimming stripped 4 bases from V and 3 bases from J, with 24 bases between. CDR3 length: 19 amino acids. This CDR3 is CASSLYGGLWLRDTGELFF. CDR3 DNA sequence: TGCGCCAGCAGCCTATACGGGGGTTTGTGGCTACGTGACACCGGGGAGCTGTTTTTT.

The CDR3 nucleotides read TGCGCCAGCAGCCAAGAACGCCCGGGACAGGGCTTCTATGGCTACACCTTC. Encoded protein: CASSQERPGQGFYGYTF. This chain joins TRBV4-1 and TRBJ1-2, with 9 bases aligning to TRBD1. The CDR3 covers 17 residues. The V gene's germline CDR1 is MGHRA and CDR2 YSYEKL. After removal of 0 bases from V and 4 bases from J, the junction contained 9 bases not matched to a gene.